This T cell receptor beta chain was found in a study of cytomegalovirus exposure and HLA in healthy donors. The study, taken as a whole, reports: Later analysis placed DRB1 highest and HLA-C lowest in TCR association rates, which differed by HLA locus.

The CDR3 length is 14 residues. Trimming stripped 0 bases from V and 3 bases from J, with 8 bases between. Germline V gene data show CDR1 as SGHTS and CDR2 as YDEGEE. Details on this clone: As yet, its antigen is unknown.

PCR amplification relied on 60 Vbeta primers (plus 13 Jbeta primers). Only in-frame clones appear in the TCRdb table, and some are missing; sequencing was by immunoSEQ multiplex PCR. The sample totals 150,000 or so clones. This sequence was found in a man under 40 in good health and CMV-seronegative. Sequencing was done on a sample of PBMCs. This chain links TRBV5-8 with TRBJ2-3; weak D call: TRBD1 (5 bases). CDR3 coding DNA: TGTGCCAGCAGCTTGGCCAGGGCGACAGATACGCAGTATTTT. Translation gives CASSLARATDTQYF.